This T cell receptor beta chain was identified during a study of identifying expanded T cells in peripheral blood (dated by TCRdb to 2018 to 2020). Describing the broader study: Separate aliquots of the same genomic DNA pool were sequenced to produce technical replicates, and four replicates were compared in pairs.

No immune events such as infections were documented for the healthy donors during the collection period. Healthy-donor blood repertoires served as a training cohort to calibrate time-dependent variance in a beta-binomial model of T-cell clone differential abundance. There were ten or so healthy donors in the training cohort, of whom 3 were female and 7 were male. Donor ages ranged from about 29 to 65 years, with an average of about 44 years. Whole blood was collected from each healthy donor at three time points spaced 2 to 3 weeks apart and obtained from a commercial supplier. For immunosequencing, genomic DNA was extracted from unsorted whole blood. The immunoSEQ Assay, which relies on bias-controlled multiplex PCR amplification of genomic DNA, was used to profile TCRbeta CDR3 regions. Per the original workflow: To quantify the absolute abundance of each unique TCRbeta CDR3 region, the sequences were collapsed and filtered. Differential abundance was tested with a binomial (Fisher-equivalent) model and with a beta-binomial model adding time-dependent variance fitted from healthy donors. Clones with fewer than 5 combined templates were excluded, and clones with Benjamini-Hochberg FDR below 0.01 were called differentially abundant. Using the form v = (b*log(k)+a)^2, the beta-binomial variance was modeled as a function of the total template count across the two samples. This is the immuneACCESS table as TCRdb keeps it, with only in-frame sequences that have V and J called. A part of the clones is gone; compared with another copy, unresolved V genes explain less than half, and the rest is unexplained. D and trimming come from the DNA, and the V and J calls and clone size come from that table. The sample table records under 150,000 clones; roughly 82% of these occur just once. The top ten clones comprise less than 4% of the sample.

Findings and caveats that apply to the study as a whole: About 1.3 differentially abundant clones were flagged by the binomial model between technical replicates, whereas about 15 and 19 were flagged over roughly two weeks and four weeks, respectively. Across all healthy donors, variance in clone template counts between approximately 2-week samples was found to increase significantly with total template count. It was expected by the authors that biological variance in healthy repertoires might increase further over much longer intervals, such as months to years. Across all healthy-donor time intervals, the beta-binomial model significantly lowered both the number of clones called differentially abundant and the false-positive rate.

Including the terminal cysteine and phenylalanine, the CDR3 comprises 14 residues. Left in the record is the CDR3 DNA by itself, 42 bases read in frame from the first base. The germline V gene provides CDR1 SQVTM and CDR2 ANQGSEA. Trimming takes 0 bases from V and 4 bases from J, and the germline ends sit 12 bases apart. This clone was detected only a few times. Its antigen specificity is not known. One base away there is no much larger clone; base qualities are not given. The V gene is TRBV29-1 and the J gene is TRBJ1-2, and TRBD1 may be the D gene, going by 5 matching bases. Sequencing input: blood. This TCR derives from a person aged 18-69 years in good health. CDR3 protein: CSVEEAGKIYGYTF. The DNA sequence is TGCAGCGTTGAAGAGGCAGGGAAGATCTATGGCTACACCTTC.